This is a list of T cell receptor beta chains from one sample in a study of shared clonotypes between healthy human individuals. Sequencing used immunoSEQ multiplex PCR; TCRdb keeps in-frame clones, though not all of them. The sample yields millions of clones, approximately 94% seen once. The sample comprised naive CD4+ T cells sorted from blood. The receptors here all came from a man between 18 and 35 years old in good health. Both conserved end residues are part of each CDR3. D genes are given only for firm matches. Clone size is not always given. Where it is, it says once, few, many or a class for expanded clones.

cdr3_aa: CASSPDRGREEKLFF
cdr3_nt: TGTGCCAGCTCCCCCGACAGGGGAAGAGAGGAAAAACTGTTTTTT
v_call: TRBV18
j_call: TRBJ1-4
d_call: TRBD1
clone_size: NA

cdr3_aa: CASSLYEGTDTQYF
cdr3_nt: TGTGCCAGCAGCTTATATGAGGGCACAGATACGCAGTATTTT
v_call: TRBV7-9
j_call: TRBJ2-3
d_call: NA
clone_size: NA

cdr3_aa: CASSPSPRAGNTIYF
cdr3_nt: TGTGCCAGCAGCCCCAGCCCCAGGGCTGGAAACACCATATATTTT
v_call: TRBV27
j_call: TRBJ1-3
d_call: NA
clone_size: NA

cdr3_aa: CASSTGQGAYEQFF
cdr3_nt: TGCGCCAGCAGCACCGGACAGGGGGCGTATGAGCAGTTCTTC
v_call: TRBV4-1
j_call: TRBJ2-1
d_call: TRBD1
clone_size: NA

cdr3_aa: CASSWGPRLAGLDTQYF
cdr3_nt: TGTGCCAGCAGCTGGGGGCCCCGGCTAGCGGGGTTAGATACGCAGTATTTT
v_call: TRBV5-6
j_call: TRBJ2-3
d_call: TRBD2
clone_size: NA

cdr3_aa: CASSLAGSGTDTQYF
cdr3_nt: TGCGCCAGCAGCTTGGCCGGGAGTGGCACAGATACGCAGTATTTT
v_call: TRBV5-1
j_call: TRBJ2-3
d_call: NA
clone_size: NA

cdr3_aa: CASAFEGDYGYTF
cdr3_nt: TGTGCCAGCGCCTTTGAGGGCGATTATGGCTACACCTTC
v_call: TRBV6-1
j_call: TRBJ1-2
d_call: NA
clone_size: NA

cdr3_aa: CASSQGLAGLNTQYF
cdr3_nt: TGCGCCAGCAGCCAAGGGCTAGCGGGCTTGAATACGCAGTATTTT
v_call: TRBV4-3
j_call: TRBJ2-3
d_call: TRBD2
clone_size: once

cdr3_aa: CASSGTGSNSPLHF
cdr3_nt: TGTGCCAGTAGCGGGACAGGGAGTAATTCACCCCTCCACTTT
v_call: TRBV19
j_call: TRBJ1-6
d_call: TRBD1
clone_size: NA

cdr3_aa: CASSPTPSGIEKLFF
cdr3_nt: TGTGCCAGCAGCCCTACACCCAGCGGGATTGAAAAACTGTTTTTT
v_call: TRBV7-8
j_call: TRBJ1-4
d_call: NA
clone_size: NA

cdr3_aa: CASSYSRNQPQHF
cdr3_nt: TGTGCCAGCAGTTACTCGAGGAATCAGCCCCAGCATTTT
v_call: TRBV6-5
j_call: TRBJ1-5
d_call: NA
clone_size: NA

cdr3_aa: CSVDVGFPRETQYF
cdr3_nt: TGCAGCGTTGATGTCGGGTTCCCTCGCGAGACCCAGTACTTC
v_call: TRBV29-1
j_call: TRBJ2-5
d_call: NA
clone_size: NA

cdr3_aa: CASSLASFTDTQYF
cdr3_nt: TGTGCCAGCAGCTTAGCGTCCTTCACAGATACGCAGTATTTT
v_call: TRBV7-8
j_call: TRBJ2-3
d_call: NA
clone_size: once

cdr3_aa: CASSFHPGTSGSYEQYF
cdr3_nt: TGTGCCAGCAGCTTTCATCCCGGGACTAGCGGCTCCTACGAGCAGTACTTC
v_call: TRBV11-2
j_call: TRBJ2-7
d_call: TRBD2
clone_size: NA

cdr3_aa: CASSEGRMYNEQFF
cdr3_nt: TGTGCCAGCAGTGAGGGACGGATGTACAATGAGCAGTTCTTC
v_call: TRBV6-1
j_call: TRBJ2-1
d_call: NA
clone_size: NA

cdr3_aa: CASSQWTVLNTEAFF
cdr3_nt: TGCGCCAGCAGCCAGTGGACAGTCCTTAACACTGAAGCTTTCTTT
v_call: TRBV4-1
j_call: TRBJ1-1
d_call: NA
clone_size: NA

cdr3_aa: CASSSEGATNEKLFF
cdr3_nt: TGTGCCAGCAGCAGTGAAGGGGCAACTAATGAAAAACTGTTTTTT
v_call: TRBV7-9
j_call: TRBJ1-4
d_call: NA
clone_size: NA

cdr3_aa: CASRLDSGNQPQHF
cdr3_nt: TGTGCCAGCAGGTTAGACAGTGGCAATCAGCCCCAGCATTTT
v_call: TRBV5-6
j_call: TRBJ1-5
d_call: NA
clone_size: NA

cdr3_aa: CASSTGQTYGYTF
cdr3_nt: TGTGCCAGCAGTACCGGACAGACTTATGGCTACACCTTC
v_call: TRBV6-6
j_call: TRBJ1-2
d_call: NA
clone_size: NA

cdr3_aa: CASSYGLNTEAFF
cdr3_nt: TGCGCCAGCAGCTACGGGCTGAACACTGAAGCTTTCTTT
v_call: TRBV5-1
j_call: TRBJ1-1
d_call: NA
clone_size: NA